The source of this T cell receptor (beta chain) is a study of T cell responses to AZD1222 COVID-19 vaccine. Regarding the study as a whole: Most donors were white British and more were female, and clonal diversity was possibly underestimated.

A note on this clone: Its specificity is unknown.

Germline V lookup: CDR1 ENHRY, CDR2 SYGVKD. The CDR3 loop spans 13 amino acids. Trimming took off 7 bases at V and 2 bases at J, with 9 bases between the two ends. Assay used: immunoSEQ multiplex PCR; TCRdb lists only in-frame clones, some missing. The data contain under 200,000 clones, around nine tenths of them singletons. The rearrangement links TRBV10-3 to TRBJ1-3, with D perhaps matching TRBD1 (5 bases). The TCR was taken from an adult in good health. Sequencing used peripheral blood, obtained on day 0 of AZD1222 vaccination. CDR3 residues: CAITREAGNTIYF. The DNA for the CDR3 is TGTGCCATCACCAGGGAAGCTGGAAACACCATATATTTT.